The rows below give T cell receptor beta chains drawn from one sample of a study of blood T cell repertoires in COVID-19. Measured with immunoSEQ multiplex PCR; TCRdb has only the in-frame clones, and not every one. The data hold hundreds of thousands of clones, with more than 75% observed a single time. Specimen: PBMCs or T cells enriched from blood (not recorded which). The receptors stem from a woman in her forties or fifties who had recovered from COVID-19. The CDR3 runs from the conserved cysteine through the conserved F or W. D genes are given only for firm matches. Part of the rows lack a size; the others show once, few, many or a class for expanded clones.

D	V	J	size	DNA	CDR3
.	TRBV3-1/TRBV3-2	TRBJ1-1	.	TGTGCCAGCAGCCAAGACGACAGGAACACTGAAGCTTTCTTT	CASSQDDRNTEAFF
TRBD1	TRBV19	TRBJ1-6	.	TGTGCCAGTAGTATCAACAGGGGGCAAGAAAGCTCCTATAATTCACCCCTCCACTTT	CASSINRGQESSYNSPLHF
TRBD1	TRBV7-3	TRBJ1-1	.	TGTGCCAGCAGCCTCACCGGGACAGGGGGCACTGAAGCTTTCTTT	CASSLTGTGGTEAFF
TRBD1	TRBV5-5	TRBJ1-6	.	TGTGCCAGCGGACAGGGTTCACCCCTCCACTTT	CASGQGSPLHF
TRBD2	TRBV6-1	TRBJ2-3	.	TGTGCCAGCAGTGAAGCCCCCCCACTAGCGTTGGGTTGGGAAGATACGCAGTATTTT	CASSEAPPLALGWEDTQYF
.	TRBV4-3	TRBJ1-2	.	TGCGCCAGCAGCCAAGGGAGCGGTTATGGCTACACCTTC	CASSQGSGYGYTF
.	TRBV30	TRBJ1-5	few	TGTGCCTGGAGTCCAGGGTCGGGCGGGCCCCAGCATTTT	CAWSPGSGGPQHF
.	TRBV2	TRBJ2-1	.	TGTGCCAGCAGTGATGCCCCAGGTTACAATGAGCAGTTCTTC	CASSDAPGYNEQFF
.	TRBV9	TRBJ2-5	.	TGTGCCAGCAGCGTTGGGGCAGACCAAGAGACCCAGTACTTC	CASSVGADQETQYF
TRBD1	TRBV4-3	TRBJ1-5	.	TGCGCCAGCAGCCAAGATCGGGGGACAGGGGTCACCCAGCCCCAGCATTTT	CASSQDRGTGVTQPQHF
.	TRBV5-5	TRBJ2-7	once	TGTGCCAGCAGCTCTGTCAGCGCAGGGGCCTACGAGCAGTACTTC	CASSSVSAGAYEQYF
TRBD2	TRBV28	TRBJ2-7	.	TGTGCCAGCAGTTTAGCTAGCGGGAGTATGTACGAGCAGTACTTC	CASSLASGSMYEQYF
TRBD1	TRBV28	TRBJ2-7	.	TGTGCCAGCACCCTTAAAGGGACAGGCGCTTCCTACGAGCAGTACTTC	CASTLKGTGASYEQYF
.	TRBV15	TRBJ1-2	.	TGTGCCACCAGCAGAGACAGGGTTGAAGCTAACTATGGCTACACCTTC	CATSRDRVEANYGYTF
.	TRBV13	TRBJ2-3	.	TGTGCCAGCAGCTTCGGTCGGCGGGGGCCGGGGGACACGCAGTATTTT	CASSFGRRGPGDTQYF
.	TRBV19	TRBJ2-1	.	TGTGCCAGTTGTACTGGACCCTCGATGGAGGGGCTCTTC	CASCTGPSMEGLF
.	TRBV7-3	TRBJ2-7	few	TGTGCCAGCAGCTTAAACGCCAGGAGGAATTTAGGCGAGCAGTACTTC	CASSLNARRNLGEQYF
TRBD1	TRBV10-3	TRBJ1-1	.	TGTGCCATCAGCCGGGACAGGAACACTGAAGCTTTCTTT	CAISRDRNTEAFF
TRBD1	TRBV30	TRBJ1-2	.	TGTGCCTGGAGTGAGGGGACAGGTTTCGGCTACACCTTC	CAWSEGTGFGYTF
TRBD1	TRBV11-3	TRBJ1-1	few	TGTGCCAGCAGCCTCAACACAGGGGGCACTGAAGCTTTCTTT	CASSLNTGGTEAFF
TRBD1	TRBV2	TRBJ1-1	few	TGTGCCAGCGTGTTACAGGGGGCAGGCACTGAAGCTTTCTTT	CASVLQGAGTEAFF
TRBD1	TRBV6-2/TRBV6-3	TRBJ1-2	few	TGTGCCAGCAGTCTCGGACAGGTTGGGTCGAACTATGGCTACACCTTC	CASSLGQVGSNYGYTF
TRBD2	TRBV5-6	TRBJ2-3	.	TGTGCCAGCAGCCCCACCGGGACTAGGAAAGATACGCAGTATTTT	CASSPTGTRKDTQYF
.	TRBV28	TRBJ1-2	.	TGTGCCATCCCCCGGGACACATTATCCGGCTATGGCTACACCTTC	CAIPRDTLSGYGYTF
.	TRBV5-4	TRBJ1-6	.	TGTGCCAGCAGCTCTCAACGGCAGGGTTCTTCACCCCTCCACTTT	CASSSQRQGSSPLHF
.	TRBV5-5	TRBJ1-2	.	TGTGCCAGCGACCTGTGGGCCTCTAACTATGGCTACACCTTC	CASDLWASNYGYTF
.	TRBV4-2	TRBJ1-5	.	TGTGCCAGCAGCCAAGATCTCTTAGGTGGGCAGGGTGGCAATCAGCCCCAGCATTTT	CASSQDLLGGQGGNQPQHF
TRBD1	TRBV9	TRBJ1-2	.	TGTGCCAGCAGCGCCAACCGACAGGGTGGCTACACCTTC	CASSANRQGGYTF
TRBD1	TRBV5-4	TRBJ2-7	.	TGTGCCAGCAGCCGACAGGGGGGCTCCTACGAGCAGTACTTC	CASSRQGGSYEQYF
.	TRBV30	TRBJ2-2	.	TGTGCCTGGAGTGTACATACTTGGGCAGGATACACCGGGGAGCTGTTTTTT	CAWSVHTWAGYTGELFF
TRBD1	TRBV27	TRBJ1-1	once	TGTGCCAGCAGTTTATGGGCGGGACAGGGGGATGAAGCTTTCTTT	CASSLWAGQGDEAFF
.	TRBV9	TRBJ1-1	.	TGTGCCAGCAGCGTGAATCAGATGAACACTGAAGCTTTCTTT	CASSVNQMNTEAFF
TRBD2	TRBV5-8	TRBJ2-5	.	TGTGCCAGCAGCTTGGTAGCGGGGGGCCCCGAGACCCAGTACTTC	CASSLVAGGPETQYF
TRBD1	TRBV7-3	TRBJ2-7	.	TGTGCCAGCAGCTTAGGGACAGGGATTTCCCACGAGCAGTACTTC	CASSLGTGISHEQYF
.	TRBV7-9	TRBJ1-1	.	TGTGCCAGCAGCTTCCCCTCCGGGATGAACACTGAAGCTTTCTTT	CASSFPSGMNTEAFF
.	TRBV5-1	TRBJ2-5	once	TGCGCCAGCAGCCCCCCGGGGGGCGCGCGAAACCAAGAGACCCAGTACTTC	CASSPPGGARNQETQYF
.	TRBV6-6	TRBJ1-1	.	TGTGCCAGCAATCGTAGGGGATATTTGATGAACACTGAAGCTTTCTTT	CASNRRGYLMNTEAFF
.	TRBV5-1	TRBJ2-5	.	TGCGCCAGCAGCTCCGGCGCGACAGCAGAGACCCAGTACTTC	CASSSGATAETQYF
.	TRBV18	TRBJ2-7	once	TGTGCCAGCTCACCTCCTAGCTCCTACGAGCAGTACTTC	CASSPPSSYEQYF
TRBD1	TRBV7-8	TRBJ2-7	.	TGTGCCAGCACCTGGGACAGGAGTTCCTACGAGCAGTACTTC	CASTWDRSSYEQYF
.	TRBV15	TRBJ1-5	.	TGTGCCACCAGCGGAGCGGGCAGGGCCCTTCAGCCCCAGCATTTT	CATSGAGRALQPQHF
.	TRBV5-8	TRBJ1-4	.	TGTGCCAGCAGCTACCCCATGAGATACGAAAAACTGTTTTTT	CASSYPMRYEKLFF
TRBD1	TRBV3-1/TRBV3-2	TRBJ1-1	.	TGTGCCAGCAGCCCAAGGCCGGGACAGGGGGCGATCGACACTGAAGCTTTCTTT	CASSPRPGQGAIDTEAFF
.	TRBV29-1	TRBJ2-2	.	TGCAGCGTTGAAGGGAGGACTATGAACACCGGGGAGCTGTTTTTT	CSVEGRTMNTGELFF
.	TRBV19	TRBJ1-4	.	TGTTCCCCCGGGGAAAAACTGTTTTTT	CSPGEKLFF
.	TRBV18	TRBJ1-6	.	TGTGCCAGCTCACGGACAGACCTTAATTCACCCCTCCACTTT	CASSRTDLNSPLHF
.	TRBV18	TRBJ2-1	.	TGTGCCAGCTCACCAGTGCGGGGCAATGAGCAGTTCTTC	CASSPVRGNEQFF
.	TRBV4-3	TRBJ2-1	.	TGCGCCAGCAGCCGAAGGTTCGGGCAGGGGGGTAATGAGCAGTTCTTC	CASSRRFGQGGNEQFF
.	TRBV10-3	TRBJ2-7	.	TGTGCCATCAGTCCACGTATGGAGGGTGTCGAGCAGTACTTC	CAISPRMEGVEQYF
TRBD2	TRBV7-2	TRBJ2-7	.	TGTGCCAGCAGCTTACGGCTAGCGGGTACCTACGAGCAGTACTTC	CASSLRLAGTYEQYF
TRBD1	TRBV7-9	TRBJ2-5	.	TGTGCCAGCCTAAAACAGGGGGGAGAGACCCAGTACTTC	CASLKQGGETQYF